The entry below gives a single T cell receptor (beta chain) sequence along with its context. Its matching antigen is unknown. These data come from a study of a mutant IDH1 vaccine in newly diagnosed glioma. Study details: Each patient was administered eight vaccinations, scheduled in weeks 1, 3, 5, 7, 11, 15, 19 and 23.

Repertoires were generated with immunoSEQ multiplex PCR, while TCRdb's copy carries only in-frame clones and drops some. This table holds tens of thousands of clones, 84% found once. CDR1 and CDR2 (germline): LNHDA, SQIVND (reference sequence). The CDR3 length is 11 residues. V was pared by 1 base and J by 8 bases, with 5 bases between. The time point: week 11, during vaccination. Topical imiquimod was applied with each vaccine dose, which held 300 ug of mutant IDH1 20-mer peptide. Sequencing was performed on PBMCs, taken from a glioma patient whose treatment included an IDH1 peptide vaccine. The chain is built from TRBV19 and TRBJ1-2; unclear D gene. The clonotype was recovered from a woman between 45 and 65 years old with glioma. The CDR3 is CASSIGRGYTF. CDR3 nucleotides: TGTGCCAGTAGTATAGGGCGAGGCTACACCTTC. Supplemented by reference TRBV19 and TRBJ1-2, the full variable domain reads DGGITQSPKYLFRKEGQNVTLSCEQNLNHDAMYWYRQDPGQGLRLIYYSQIVNDFQKGDIAEGYSVSREKKESFPLTVTSAQKNPTAFYLCASSIGRGYTFGSGTRLTVV.